This TCR beta chain came from a study of blood T cell repertoires in COVID-19. The method was immunoSEQ multiplex PCR; TCRdb's version includes in-frame clones alone and lacks a portion of them. The sample has some 70,000 clones; around 83% are singletons. V was clipped by 2 bases and J by 12 bases, with 14 bases between them. CDR1 and CDR2 (germline): KGHSH, LQKENI. This CDR3 comprises 13 residues. The table lists this clone with a few counts. The source of this sequence is a man aged 45-65 years with active COVID-19. This chain joins TRBV18 and TRBJ2-1, with D perhaps matching TRBD2 (6 bases). The sequencing input was peripheral blood. For the CDR3, the DNA is TGTGCCAGCTCACCAGCCGCAAAGGAGGGGCAGTTCTTC. This translates into CASSPAAKEGQFF.